This TCR beta chain was retrieved from a study of T cells in Graves' hyperthyroidism and ophthalmopathy. Study-level points and caveats: Ophthalmopathy and stable hyperthyroidism were separated by a 13 V-J model.

Clinical symptoms, serum thyroxine, TRAb, thyroid ultrasound and orbital computed tomography established diagnosis. It was 10 ml of fresh peripheral blood that supplied the PBMCs. V dropped 0 bases and J dropped 3 bases, with 12 bases sitting between them. The germline V gene has CDR1 SQVTM and CDR2 ANQGSEA. This CDR3 has 14 residues. RNA transcripts served as the template for amplifying TCR beta CDR3 regions. HTBI primers were employed in a first-round RT-PCR of the TCR CDR3. TCRdb independently ran MiXCR on the multiplex PCR reads; one entry per CDR3 protein. The sample includes about 480,000 distinct CDR3 sequences, 14% of them seen just once. In regard to this clonotype: Its antigen remains unidentified.

The clonotype comes from a woman younger than 30 with Graves' hyperthyroidism. The V and J genes are TRBV29-1 and TRBJ2-7; D may match TRBD1 or TRBD2 (5 bases each). Input material: blood. The DNA for the CDR3 is TGCAGCGTTGAAGATCGTGGGACGGACTACGAGCAGTACTTC. Translating gives CSVEDRGTDYEQYF.